This TCR beta chain is from a study of blood T cell repertoires in COVID-19. Study at large: The analysed material was cDNA or gDNA that came from T cells, B-cell-depleted T cells, or PBMCs.

The table came from immunoSEQ multiplex PCR; TCRdb's copy has only in-frame clones and leaves some out. Of about 270,000 clones in the sample, around 85% were seen once. The V gene lost 4 bases and the J gene lost 4 bases, with 22 bases spanning the gap. Germline V gives CDR1 SGHVS, CDR2 FQNEAQ. The CDR3 has 17 residues. The chain employs TRBV7-8 and TRBJ1-2, with D perhaps TRBD1 (6 bases). This sequence originates from a woman aged 70-85 years with acute or convalescent COVID-19. Sequencing was carried out using peripheral blood. CDR3 amino acids: CASSSPLLQGRVYGYTF. The CDR3 DNA is TGTGCCAGCAGCTCTCCCTTACTACAGGGCCGAGTCTATGGCTACACCTTC.